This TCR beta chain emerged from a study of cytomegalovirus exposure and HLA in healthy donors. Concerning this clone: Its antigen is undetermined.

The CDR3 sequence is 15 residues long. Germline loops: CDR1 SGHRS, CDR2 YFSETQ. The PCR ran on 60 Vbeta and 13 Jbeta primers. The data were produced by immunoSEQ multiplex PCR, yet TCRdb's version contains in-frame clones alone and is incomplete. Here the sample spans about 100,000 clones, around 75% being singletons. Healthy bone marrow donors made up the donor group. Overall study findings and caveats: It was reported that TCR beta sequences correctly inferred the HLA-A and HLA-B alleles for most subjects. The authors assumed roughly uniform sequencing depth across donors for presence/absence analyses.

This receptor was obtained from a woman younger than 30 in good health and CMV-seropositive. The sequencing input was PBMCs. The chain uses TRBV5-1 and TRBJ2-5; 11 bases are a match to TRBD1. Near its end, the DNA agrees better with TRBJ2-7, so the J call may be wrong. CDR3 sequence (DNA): TGCGCCAGCAGCACCGGACAGGGGGCAGATTTCGAGCAGTACTTC. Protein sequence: CASSTGQGADFEQYF.